A selection of T cell receptor beta chains follows, all from one sample in a study of PD-L1 blockade in urothelial cancer. Clones were sequenced by immunoSEQ multiplex PCR, and TCRdb holds only the in-frame ones, with some missing. The top ten clones hold 0.87% of a sample with 65,000 to 85,000 clones, less than 95% of them seen once. This specimen consisted of PBMCs, obtained around atezolizumab (anti-PD-L1) treatment. These receptors were taken from a woman aged 80 or older with urothelial cancer. Each CDR3 is given with its conserved first and last residue. A D gene is named only where the DNA matches it firmly. Expanded clones get a size class; other rows say once, few or many, or leave the size out.

d_call: TRBD2; clone_size: NA; v_call: TRBV2; cdr3_length: 15; j_call: TRBJ2-1; cdr3_aa: CASRVTSGRYNEQFF; cdr3_nt: TGTGCCAGCAGGGTGACTAGCGGGAGGTACAATGAGCAGTTCTTC
d_call: NA; clone_size: NA; v_call: TRBV11-2; cdr3_length: 15; j_call: TRBJ1-1; cdr3_aa: CASSKNTGGGTEAFF; cdr3_nt: TGTGCCAGCAGTAAGAATACCGGGGGTGGCACTGAAGCTTTCTTT
d_call: TRBD2; clone_size: NA; v_call: TRBV19; cdr3_length: 15; j_call: TRBJ2-1; cdr3_aa: CASSQGLAPAGEQFF; cdr3_nt: TGTGCCAGTAGCCAGGGACTAGCGCCGGCGGGTGAGCAGTTCTTC
d_call: TRBD1; clone_size: once; v_call: TRBV5-1; cdr3_length: 18; j_call: TRBJ2-5; cdr3_aa: CASSSHPRTGRTKETQYF; cdr3_nt: TGCGCCAGCAGCTCCCACCCCAGGACAGGTAGGACCAAAGAGACCCAGTACTTC
d_call: NA; clone_size: NA; v_call: TRBV5-1; cdr3_length: 14; j_call: TRBJ2-5; cdr3_aa: CASSLGQAMKTQYF; cdr3_nt: TGCGCCAGCAGCTTGGGACAGGCCATGAAGACCCAGTACTTC
d_call: NA; clone_size: NA; v_call: TRBV27; cdr3_length: 13; j_call: TRBJ2-5; cdr3_aa: CASSLANQETQYF; cdr3_nt: TGTGCCAGCAGTTTAGCGAACCAAGAGACCCAGTACTTC
d_call: NA; clone_size: NA; v_call: TRBV11-2; cdr3_length: 13; j_call: TRBJ1-2; cdr3_aa: CASSFRANYGYTF; cdr3_nt: TGTGCCAGCAGCTTCCGGGCTAACTATGGCTACACCTTC
d_call: TRBD1; clone_size: NA; v_call: TRBV23-1; cdr3_length: 20; j_call: TRBJ1-3; cdr3_aa: CASSQSASYLDRVPGNTIYF; cdr3_nt: TGCGCCAGCAGTCAATCGGCGTCCTATTTGGACAGGGTGCCTGGAAACACCATATATTTT
d_call: TRBD1; clone_size: NA; v_call: TRBV7-3; cdr3_length: 15; j_call: TRBJ1-1; cdr3_aa: CASSLVGQVNTEAFF; cdr3_nt: TGTGCCAGCAGCTTAGTTGGACAGGTGAACACTGAAGCTTTCTTT
d_call: TRBD1; clone_size: NA; v_call: TRBV28; cdr3_length: 14; j_call: TRBJ2-7; cdr3_aa: CASSPGQSLYEQYF; cdr3_nt: TGTGCCAGCAGTCCGGGACAGAGTTTATACGAGCAGTACTTC
d_call: TRBD2; clone_size: NA; v_call: TRBV18; cdr3_length: 15; j_call: TRBJ2-5; cdr3_aa: CASSRTSGSQETQYF; cdr3_nt: TGTGCCAGCTCCCGGACTAGCGGGTCCCAAGAGACCCAGTACTTC
d_call: TRBD1; clone_size: NA; v_call: TRBV5-6; cdr3_length: 14; j_call: TRBJ1-2; cdr3_aa: CASILGTVNYGYTF; cdr3_nt: TGTGCCAGCATATTGGGGACAGTGAACTATGGCTACACCTTC
d_call: NA; clone_size: once; v_call: TRBV2; cdr3_length: 14; j_call: TRBJ2-7; cdr3_aa: CASSGEAGRGEQYF; cdr3_nt: TGTGCCAGCAGTGGCGAGGCGGGAAGGGGCGAGCAGTACTTC
d_call: NA; clone_size: NA; v_call: TRBV30; cdr3_length: 13; j_call: TRBJ2-7; cdr3_aa: CAWSGQTLREQYF; cdr3_nt: TGTGCCTGGAGTGGGCAAACGCTCCGCGAGCAGTACTTC
d_call: TRBD1; clone_size: NA; v_call: TRBV19; cdr3_length: 15; j_call: TRBJ2-7; cdr3_aa: CASRWGTGKGYEQYF; cdr3_nt: TGTGCCAGTAGATGGGGGACAGGGAAGGGCTACGAGCAGTACTTC
d_call: NA; clone_size: NA; v_call: TRBV5-1; cdr3_length: 13; j_call: TRBJ2-1; cdr3_aa: CASSPEGAGEQFF; cdr3_nt: TGCGCCAGCAGCCCGGAGGGGGCAGGTGAGCAGTTCTTC
d_call: TRBD1; clone_size: NA; v_call: TRBV2; cdr3_length: 16; j_call: TRBJ1-2; cdr3_aa: CASSFQRQGAWDGYTF; cdr3_nt: TGTGCCAGCAGTTTCCAAAGACAGGGGGCTTGGGATGGCTACACCTTC
d_call: TRBD2; clone_size: NA; v_call: TRBV27; cdr3_length: 16; j_call: TRBJ2-5; cdr3_aa: CASSSRTSGVQETQYF; cdr3_nt: TGTGCCAGCAGTTCCCGGACTAGCGGGGTTCAAGAGACCCAGTACTTC